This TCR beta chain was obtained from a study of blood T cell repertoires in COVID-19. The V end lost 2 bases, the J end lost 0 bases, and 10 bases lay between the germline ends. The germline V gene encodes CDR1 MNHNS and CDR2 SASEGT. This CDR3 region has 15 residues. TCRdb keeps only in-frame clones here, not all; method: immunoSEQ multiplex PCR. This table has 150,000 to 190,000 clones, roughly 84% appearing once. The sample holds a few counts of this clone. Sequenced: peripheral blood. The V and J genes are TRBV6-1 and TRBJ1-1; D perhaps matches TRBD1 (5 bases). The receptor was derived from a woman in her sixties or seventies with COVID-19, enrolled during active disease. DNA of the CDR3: TGTGCCAGCAGTGAATTCGGGACTCTGAACACTGAAGCTTTCTTT. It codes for CASSEFGTLNTEAFF.